The clone carrying this T cell receptor (beta chain) was detected a few times. Its antigen is not known. This specimen belongs to a study of siplizumab effects on memory and regulatory T cells. Study-wide results and limits: Alloreactive sequences tracing back to unstimulated CD4+ memory cells fell significantly with siplizumab. A major contribution to the alloresponse seemed to be made by naive T cells, which seemed more diverse than memory cells. On average, about 70% of mappable alloreactive CD4+ clones were Treg-derived under siplizumab, against about 30% in controls.

TCR templates, some 10^5 per sample, were assayed. Only in-frame clones appear in the TCRdb table, and some are missing; sequencing was by immunoSEQ multiplex PCR. The data contain 70,000 to 100,000 clones, roughly 93% of them seen just once; the ten biggest clones take up roughly 7.1%. Germline-derived CDR1 and CDR2 are SNHLY and FYNNEI. J was trimmed by 3 bases and V by 8 bases; bases with no gene match: 10. The CDR3 consists of 15 residues. The V call is TRBV2, the J call TRBJ1-2; 9 bases line up with TRBD1. This sequence originates from a human donor in good health. Sequencing input: CD8+ T cells sorted from blood. CDR3 residues: CASVAHRDRDYGYTF. CDR3 in DNA: TGTGCCAGCGTAGCCCACCGGGACAGGGACTATGGCTACACCTTC.